This T cell receptor beta chain came from a study of blood T cell repertoires in COVID-19. Data came from immunoSEQ multiplex PCR; TCRdb stores just in-frame clones and leaves some out. The profile shows roughly 260,000 clones, about 88% of them singletons. Deletions cut 3 bases from V and 4 bases from J, with 7 bases between. Germline CDR1 reads MNHEY; CDR2 reads SMNVEV (reference sequence). This CDR3 spans 13 amino acids. What was sequenced was peripheral blood. The sequence was collected from a man in his 60s who had recovered from COVID-19. This chain joins TRBV27 and TRBJ2-1; unclear D gene. CDR3 amino acids: CASSLRSYNEQFF. The CDR3, as DNA: TGTGCCAGCAGTTTGCGTAGTTACAATGAGCAGTTCTTC.